This TCR beta chain was captured by sequencing in a study of T cell responses to AZD1222 COVID-19 vaccine. Produced via immunoSEQ multiplex PCR; TCRdb's table is partial and in-frame only. Of more than 150,000 clones in the sample, approximately 87% were seen once. This clonotype was sampled from an adult who received the AZD1222 COVID-19 vaccine. The sample here was peripheral blood, taken 28 days after the second AZD1222 dose.

The CDR3 DNA sequence: TGCGCCAGCAGCCAAACCCCGGGGACGAACAACGAGCAGTACTTC. This encodes CASSQTPGTNNEQYF. The chain couples TRBV4-1 to TRBJ2-7, with D perhaps TRBD1 or TRBD2 (5 bases each). V was cut by 2 bases and J by 5 bases, with 16 bases left in between. Germline V gene lookup returns CDR1 MGHRA and CDR2 YSYEKL. This CDR3 has 15 amino acids.